This T cell receptor (beta chain) is drawn from a study of cytomegalovirus exposure and HLA in healthy donors. The sample holds a few counts of this clone. Antigen unknown. Germline V gene lookup returns CDR1 SGHVS and CDR2 FQNEAQ. The CDR3 has 15 amino acids. Trimming at V came to 2 bases and at J to 7 bases, leaving 8 bases not matched to a gene. It was with 60 Vbeta and 13 Jbeta primers that the PCR ran. The table came from immunoSEQ multiplex PCR; TCRdb's copy has only in-frame clones and leaves some out. The sample lists about 160,000 clones, 76% occurring once. Overall study findings and caveats: Several V segments, TRBV6-2 and TRBV6-3 among them, could not be told apart and were dropped. Associated with cytomegalovirus, according to the listing, were 170 or so TCR beta chains. When analyzed later, the rates of TCR association showed variation by HLA locus, with DRB1 the most and HLA-C the fewest.

The sequencing sample was made of PBMCs. The receptor's source is a man aged 55 to 70 in good health and CMV-seronegative. V usage is TRBV7-8 and J usage is TRBJ1-1; 9 bases map to TRBD1. CDR3 coding DNA: TGTGCCAGCAGCTTACGCGAAGGGACAGGGAATGAAGCTTTCTTT. Protein: CASSLREGTGNEAFF.